These 24 T cell receptor beta chains share one sample of origin, sequenced in a study of blood T cell repertoires in COVID-19. The method was immunoSEQ multiplex PCR; TCRdb's version includes in-frame clones alone and lacks a portion of them. This table has about 190,000 clones, less than 85% appearing once. Sequences were obtained from peripheral blood. All receptors come from a woman aged 45-60 years with acute or convalescent COVID-19.

This sequence joins TRBV7-9 and TRBJ2-7; tentative D call: TRBD1 (5 bases). Between the trimmed V and J ends, which lost 0 bases and 5 bases, there was a span of 8 bases. CDR1 is SEHNR and CDR2 is FQNEAQ in the germline V gene (reference sequence). This CDR3 region has 13 residues. This CDR3 is CASSLARADEQYF. In nucleotides, the CDR3 is TGTGCCAGCAGCTTAGCCAGGGCGGACGAGCAGTACTTC.

The chain couples TRBV28 to TRBJ2-7, with 9 bases lining up with TRBD1. The trim removed 7 bases at V and 3 bases at J, leaving 13 bases unmatched. Germline CDR1 MDHEN, CDR2 SYDVKM. The CDR3 sequence is 16 residues long. The CDR3 is CASTALWTGVRYEQYF. For the CDR3, the DNA is TGTGCCAGCACCGCACTGTGGACAGGGGTCCGCTACGAGCAGTACTTC.

The rearrangement joins TRBV6-2 or TRBV6-3 to TRBJ2-7; D not certain. CDR3 size: 13 residues. Looked up from germline, CDR1 is MNHEY and CDR2 is SVGEGT. V was clipped by 2 bases and J by 2 bases, with 7 bases between them. The CDR3 reads CASSYVSPYEQYF. The CDR3 region has the DNA TGTGCCAGCAGTTACGTCTCCCCCTACGAGCAGTACTTC.

The table lists this clone with a few counts. The chain joins TRBV6-4 to TRBJ2-1; 12 bases are shared with TRBD2. CDR1 and CDR2 from the germline V gene are MRHNA and SNTAGT. The CDR3 extends over 13 amino acids. Trimming took 4 bases from V and 9 from J; bases not matched to a gene: 1. In nucleotides, the CDR3 is TGTGCCAGCAGTGTACTAGCGGGAGGTGAGCAGTTCTTC. Translating gives CASSVLAGGEQFF.

There are a few counts of this clone. The rearrangement joins TRBV3-1 (or the pseudogene TRBV3-2) to TRBJ2-7; TRBD1 agrees at 10 bases. The germline CDR1 and CDR2 sequences are LGHDT and YNNKEL (reference sequence). The CDR3 spans 16 residues. V shed 1 base, J shed 3 bases, and the junction held 6 bases outside the gene matches. CDR3 bases: TGTGCCAGCAGCCAAGGCCGGGACAGGGGTGGCTACGAGCAGTACTTC. It translates to CASSQGRDRGGYEQYF.

This clone was observed a single time. This chain links TRBV15 with TRBJ1-1; unclear D gene. V gave up 0 bases and J gave up 1 base, with 6 bases separating them. This CDR3 comprises 14 residues. Per the germline V gene, CDR1 is LNHNV and CDR2 is YYDKDF (reference sequence). CDR3 DNA: TGTGCCACCAGCAGAGAGCTAGGGAACACTGAAGCTTTCTTT. The encoded protein is CATSRELGNTEAFF.

The chain has TRBV18 and TRBJ2-1; D is undetermined. Trimming shortened V by 1 base and J by 7 bases, and 8 bases separated the two germline ends. Germline V gives CDR1 KGHSH, CDR2 LQKENI. The CDR3 sequence is 13 residues long. Here the CDR3 reads CASSPQSENEQFF. DNA of the CDR3: TGTGCCAGCTCACCACAATCGGAGAATGAGCAGTTCTTC.

The chain joins TRBV18 to TRBJ2-1, with 8 bases identical to TRBD1. Germline CDR1 KGHSH, CDR2 LQKENI. Trimming at V came to 4 bases and at J to 5 bases, leaving 7 bases not matched to a gene. The CDR3 contains 15 residues. The CDR3 bases are TGTGCCAGCTCACGAGCAGGGGGCTTCAACAATGAGCAGTTCTTC. Residues: CASSRAGGFNNEQFF.

This sequence joins TRBV7-2 and TRBJ1-5, with TRBD1 as a possible D gene (5 bases). This CDR3 has 15 amino acids. The germline V gene encodes CDR1 SGHTA and CDR2 FQGNSA. The V gene lost 1 base and the J gene lost 9 bases, with 16 bases spanning the gap. The CDR3 here is CASSLGGRGEGPQHF. The CDR3, as DNA: TGTGCCAGCAGCTTAGGGGGCCGGGGGGAAGGGCCCCAGCATTTT.

The count of this clone is one. The chain carries TRBV24-1 and TRBJ2-7; TRBD1 might be the D (6 bases). V lost 3 bases and J 6 bases, leaving 8 bases between the germline ends. CDR1 and CDR2 from the germline V gene are KGHDR and SFDVKD. The CDR3 is 12 amino acids. CDR3 DNA: TGTGCCACCAGTGATAGGGGGTTCGAGCAGTACTTC. This gives the protein CATSDRGFEQYF.

The rearrangement links TRBV27 to TRBJ1-6, with D perhaps TRBD1 (5 bases). Trimming pared 10 bases from V and 8 bases from J, leaving 12 bases between. The germline CDR1 and CDR2 sequences are MNHEY and SMNVEV (reference sequence). The CDR3 covers 12 residues. The CDR3 DNA reads as TGTGCCAACAAGGGGATTCATTCACCCCTCCACTTT. It yields the protein CANKGIHSPLHF.

The chain has TRBV10-1 and TRBJ2-3, with 10 bases aligning to TRBD2. V trimming: 5 bases; J trimming: 1 base; junction bases outside the gene matches: 9. In germline, CDR1 is WNHNN, CDR2 SYGVQD (reference sequence). The CDR3 is 17 residues long. CDR3 nucleotide sequence: TGCGCCAGCAGTCCGGGACTAGCGAAGTGGGGCACAGATACGCAGTATTTT. It is translated as CASSPGLAKWGTDTQYF.

Only a few counts were recorded for this clone. The chain employs TRBV11-2 and TRBJ2-1; TRBD2 agrees at 11 bases. The CDR3 is made up of 16 amino acids. The ends lost 4 bases at V and 8 bases at J; junction bases unmatched: 10. Germline assignment: CDR1 SGHAT and CDR2 FQNNGV. The chain's CDR3 is CASSSNSGRVVYEQFF. The CDR3 coding sequence is TGTGCCAGCAGCTCCAATAGCGGGAGGGTTGTCTATGAGCAGTTCTTC.

This clone was recorded a few times. The V call is TRBV2, the J call TRBJ2-2; tentatively, D is TRBD1 (5 bases). From germline, CDR1 is SNHLY and CDR2 FYNNEI. Trimming left V 4 bases short and J 3 bases short, with 9 bases between. The CDR3 has 14 amino acids. CDR3 sequence reads: CASSAGHDTGELFF. The CDR3 DNA sequence: TGTGCCAGCAGTGCAGGGCACGACACCGGGGAGCTGTTTTTT. The entire variable domain, with the rest obtained from reference TRBV2 and TRBJ2-2, is as follows: EPEVTQTPSHQVTQMGQEVILRCVPISNHLYFYWYRQILGQKVEFLVSFYNNEISEKSEIFDDQFSVERPDGSNFTLKIRSTKLEDSAMYFCASSAGHDTGELFFGEGSRLTVL.

This clone was detected once. The chain recombines TRBV18 with TRBJ1-4; D may be TRBD1 (6 bases). The CDR3 contains 16 residues. CDR1 KGHSH and CDR2 LQKENI come from the germline V gene. V dropped 6 bases and J dropped 5 bases, with 19 bases sitting between them. The CDR3 nucleotides are TGTGCCAGCTCGGTGAACAGGCCCACAGGGAATGAAAAACTGTTTTTT. As protein: CASSVNRPTGNEKLFF.

This chain uses TRBV19 with TRBJ2-5, with D tentatively TRBD1 (6 bases). Trimming took off 2 bases at V and 2 bases at J, with 9 bases between the two ends. Germline lookup yields CDR1 LNHDA and CDR2 SQIVND (reference sequence). The CDR3 totals 14 residues. The chain's CDR3 is CASSISGQQETQYF. In DNA, the CDR3 is TGTGCCAGTAGTATATCCGGACAGCAAGAGACCCAGTACTTC.

Remarks on this clone: Germline and junction disagree at one end, which may indicate a read error. The chain recombines TRBV11-2 with TRBJ2-5, with D tentatively TRBD1 (5 bases). The germline V gene encodes CDR1 SGHAT and CDR2 FQNNGV. This CDR3 spans 13 amino acids. For the CDR3, the DNA is TGTGCCAGCAGCCTAACGACAGCCGTTGCACAAAACTTC. Amino acids: CASSLTTAVAQNF.

The chain carries TRBV2 and TRBJ2-3; 8 nucleotides agree with TRBD2. V was pared by 7 bases and J by 0 bases, with 9 bases of the junction left unmatched. CDR1 and CDR2 (germline): SNHLY, FYNNEI. CDR3 length: 16 residues. For the CDR3, the DNA is TGTGCCAGCAAGCTGAGCGGGGGCCTGAGCACAGATACGCAGTATTTT. Translating gives CASKLSGGLSTDTQYF.

The J gene is TRBJ1-1, the V gene TRBV2; a weak D match, TRBD1 (6 bases). The CDR3 length is 12 residues. Germline CDR1 reads SNHLY; CDR2 reads FYNNEI. The ends were cut back, 8 bases at V and 5 bases at J, with 12 bases in the middle. DNA of the CDR3: TGTGCCAGCTCGGGGCAGGGGACTGAAGCTTTCTTT. It is translated as CASSGQGTEAFF.

CDR3 region: CASSPGGANIQYF. The CDR3 DNA sequence: TGTGCCAGCAGTCCGGGGGGGGCGAACATTCAGTACTTC. This chain links TRBV28 with TRBJ2-4, with 8 bases aligning to TRBD2. The germline CDR1 and CDR2 sequences are MDHEN and SYDVKM. The CDR3 sequence is 13 residues long. J was trimmed by 7 bases and V by 5 bases; bases with no gene match: 4.

V usage is TRBV19 and J usage is TRBJ2-6; D unresolved. The CDR3 contains 14 residues. Germline CDR1 and CDR2: LNHDA and SQIVND (reference sequence). The germline V and J ends were trimmed by 9 bases and 2 bases, with 11 bases remaining between them. The CDR3 nucleotides read TGTGCCAGCAGTCCCACAGCTGGGGCCAACGTCCTGACTTTC. Its protein is CASSPTAGANVLTF.

The chain couples TRBV6-5 to TRBJ2-3; TRBD2 agrees at 9 bases. The V gene end was trimmed by 3 bases and the J gene end by 5 bases; junction bases not matched to a gene: 9. There are 16 residues in the CDR3. Germline CDR1 MNHEY, CDR2 SVGAGI. CDR3: CASSYSLAGLGDTQYF. The CDR3 DNA reads TGTGCCAGCAGTTATTCCCTAGCGGGGTTGGGAGATACGCAGTATTTT.

The rearrangement joins TRBV5-1 to TRBJ1-4; the D is unclear. Trimming shortened V by 2 bases and J by 0 bases, and 5 bases separated the two germline ends. CDR1 SGHRS and CDR2 YFSETQ come from the germline V gene. The length of the CDR3 is 14 residues. For the CDR3, the DNA is TGCGCCAGCAGCTTCGGGGCAACTAATGAAAAACTGTTTTTT. Its protein is CASSFGATNEKLFF.

J is TRBJ1-2 and V is TRBV19, with 11 positions matching TRBD1. CDR3 size: 14 residues. The germline V gene has CDR1 LNHDA and CDR2 SQIVND (reference sequence). The trim removed 10 bases at V and 5 bases at J, leaving 9 bases unmatched. The CDR3 sequence: CATSDRGLGYGYTF. In DNA form, the CDR3 reads TGTGCCACCTCGGACAGGGGGCTTGGGTATGGCTACACCTTC.